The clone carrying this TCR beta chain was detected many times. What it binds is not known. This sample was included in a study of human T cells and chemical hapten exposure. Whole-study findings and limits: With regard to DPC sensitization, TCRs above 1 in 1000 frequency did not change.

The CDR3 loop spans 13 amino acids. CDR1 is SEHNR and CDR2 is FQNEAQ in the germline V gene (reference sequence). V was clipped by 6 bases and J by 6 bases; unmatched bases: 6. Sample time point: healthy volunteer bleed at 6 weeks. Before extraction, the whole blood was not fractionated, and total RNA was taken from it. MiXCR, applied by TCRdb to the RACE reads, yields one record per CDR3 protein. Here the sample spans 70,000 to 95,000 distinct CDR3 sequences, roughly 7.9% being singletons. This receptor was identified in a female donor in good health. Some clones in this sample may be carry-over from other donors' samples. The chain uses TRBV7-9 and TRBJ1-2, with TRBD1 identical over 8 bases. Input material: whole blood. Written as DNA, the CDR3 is TGTGCCAGCAGTTCGGACAGGGACCATGGCTACACCTTC. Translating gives CASSSDRDHGYTF.